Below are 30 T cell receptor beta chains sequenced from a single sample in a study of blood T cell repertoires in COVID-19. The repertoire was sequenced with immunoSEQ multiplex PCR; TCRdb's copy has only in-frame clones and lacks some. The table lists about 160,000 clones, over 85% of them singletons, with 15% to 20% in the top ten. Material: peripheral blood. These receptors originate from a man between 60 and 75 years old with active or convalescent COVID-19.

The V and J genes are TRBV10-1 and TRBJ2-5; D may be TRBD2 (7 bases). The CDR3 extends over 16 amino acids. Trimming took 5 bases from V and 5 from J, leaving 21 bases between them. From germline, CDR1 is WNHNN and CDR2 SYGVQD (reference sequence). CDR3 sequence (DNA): TGCGCCAGCAGTTCTGGGGGGGCACCTTCGGTGGAGACCCAGTACTTC. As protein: CASSSGGAPSVETQYF.

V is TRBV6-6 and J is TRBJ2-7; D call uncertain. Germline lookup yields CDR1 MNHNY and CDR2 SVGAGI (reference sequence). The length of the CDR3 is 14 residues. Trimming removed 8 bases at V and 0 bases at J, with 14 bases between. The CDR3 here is CASGSVENSYEQYF. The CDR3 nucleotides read TGTGCCAGCGGATCTGTGGAGAACTCCTACGAGCAGTACTTC.

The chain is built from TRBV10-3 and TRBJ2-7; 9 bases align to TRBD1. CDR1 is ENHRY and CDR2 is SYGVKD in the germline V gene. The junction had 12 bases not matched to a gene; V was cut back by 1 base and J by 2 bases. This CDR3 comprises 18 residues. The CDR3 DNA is TGTGCCATCAGTGAGTGGGACAGGGTTGGAAGTGTAGCCTACGAGCAGTACTTC. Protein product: CAISEWDRVGSVAYEQYF.

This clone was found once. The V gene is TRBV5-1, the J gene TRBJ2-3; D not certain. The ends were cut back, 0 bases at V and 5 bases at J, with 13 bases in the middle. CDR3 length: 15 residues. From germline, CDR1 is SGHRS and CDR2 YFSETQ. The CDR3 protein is CASSLAGVSLDTQYF. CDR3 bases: TGCGCCAGCAGCTTGGCCGGTGTTTCCTTAGATACGCAGTATTTT.

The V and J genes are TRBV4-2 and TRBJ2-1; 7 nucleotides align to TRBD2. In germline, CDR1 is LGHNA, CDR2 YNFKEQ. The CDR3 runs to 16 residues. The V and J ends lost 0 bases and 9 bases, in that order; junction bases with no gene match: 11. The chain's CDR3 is CASSQEPRTGGGEQFF. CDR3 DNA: TGTGCCAGCAGCCAAGAACCCCGAACGGGGGGAGGTGAGCAGTTCTTC.

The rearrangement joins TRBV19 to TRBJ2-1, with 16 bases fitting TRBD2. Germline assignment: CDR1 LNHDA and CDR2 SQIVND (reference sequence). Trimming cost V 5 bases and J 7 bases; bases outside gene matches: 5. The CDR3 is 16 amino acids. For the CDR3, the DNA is TGTGCCAGTAGTCCCGGGACTAGCGGGAGGGGAAATGAGCAGTTCTTC. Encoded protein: CASSPGTSGRGNEQFF. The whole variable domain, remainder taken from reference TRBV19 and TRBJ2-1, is DGGITQSPKYLFRKEGQNVTLSCEQNLNHDAMYWYRQDPGQGLRLIYYSQIVNDFQKGDIAEGYSVSREKKESFPLTVTSAQKNPTAFYLCASSPGTSGRGNEQFFGPGTRLTVL.

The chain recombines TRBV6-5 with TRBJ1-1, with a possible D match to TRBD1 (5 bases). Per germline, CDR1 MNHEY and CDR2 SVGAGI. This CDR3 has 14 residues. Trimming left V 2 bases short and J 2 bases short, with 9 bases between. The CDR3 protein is CASSYQGYNTEAFF. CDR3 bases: TGTGCCAGCAGTTACCAGGGCTACAACACTGAAGCTTTCTTT.

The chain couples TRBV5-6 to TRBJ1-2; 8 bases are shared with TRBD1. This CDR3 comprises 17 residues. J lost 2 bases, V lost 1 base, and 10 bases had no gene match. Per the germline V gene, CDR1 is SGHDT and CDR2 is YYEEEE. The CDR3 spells CASSLWETGQVNYGYTF. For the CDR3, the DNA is TGTGCCAGCAGCTTGTGGGAAACGGGACAGGTCAACTATGGCTACACCTTC.

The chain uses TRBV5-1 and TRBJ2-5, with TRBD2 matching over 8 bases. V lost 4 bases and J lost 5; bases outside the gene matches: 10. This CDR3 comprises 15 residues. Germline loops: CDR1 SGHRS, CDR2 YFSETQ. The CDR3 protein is CASSRAGTRDETQYF. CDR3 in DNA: TGCGCCAGCAGCAGAGCCGGGACTAGGGATGAGACCCAGTACTTC.

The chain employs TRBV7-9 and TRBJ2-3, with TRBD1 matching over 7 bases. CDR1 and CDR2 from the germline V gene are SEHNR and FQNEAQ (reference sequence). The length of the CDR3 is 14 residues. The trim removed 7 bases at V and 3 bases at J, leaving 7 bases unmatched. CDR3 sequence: CASIPTGTTDTQYF. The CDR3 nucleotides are TGTGCCAGCATCCCGACAGGGACGACAGATACGCAGTATTTT.

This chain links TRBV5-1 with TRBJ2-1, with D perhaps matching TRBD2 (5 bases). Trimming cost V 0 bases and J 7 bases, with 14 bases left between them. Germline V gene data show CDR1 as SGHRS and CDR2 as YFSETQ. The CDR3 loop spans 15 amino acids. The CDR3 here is CASSLEGYGGNEQFF. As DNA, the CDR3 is TGCGCCAGCAGCTTGGAGGGATACGGAGGAAATGAGCAGTTCTTC.

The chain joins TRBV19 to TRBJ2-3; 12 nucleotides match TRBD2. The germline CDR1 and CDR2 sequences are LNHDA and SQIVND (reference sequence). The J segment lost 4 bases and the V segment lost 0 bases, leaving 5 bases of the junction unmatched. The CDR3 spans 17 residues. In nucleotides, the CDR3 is TGTGCCAGTAGTATAGATCTAGCGGGGGGGCCGGCAGATACGCAGTATTTT. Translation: CASSIDLAGGPADTQYF.

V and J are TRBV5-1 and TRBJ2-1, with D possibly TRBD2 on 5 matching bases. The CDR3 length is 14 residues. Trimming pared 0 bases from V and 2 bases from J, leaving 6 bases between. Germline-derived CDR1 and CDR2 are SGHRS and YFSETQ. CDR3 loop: CASSLGGPYNEQFF. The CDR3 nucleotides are TGCGCCAGCAGCTTGGGAGGGCCCTACAATGAGCAGTTCTTC.

The CDR3 region is CASSSLGREYEQYF. The CDR3 DNA follows: TGTGCCAGCAGCTCCCTTGGACGGGAGTACGAGCAGTACTTC. The chain employs TRBV11-2 and TRBJ2-7; D is perhaps TRBD2 (6 bases). V lost 4 bases, J lost 4 bases, and 14 bases lay in between. The CDR3 has 14 amino acids. Germline values: CDR1 SGHAT, CDR2 FQNNGV.

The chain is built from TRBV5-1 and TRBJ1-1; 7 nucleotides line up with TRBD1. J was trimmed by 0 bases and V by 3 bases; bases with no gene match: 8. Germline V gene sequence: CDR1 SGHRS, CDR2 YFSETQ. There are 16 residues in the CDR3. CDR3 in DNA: TGCGCCAGCAGCTCCTATGAACAGGGGATGAACACTGAAGCTTTCTTT. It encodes CASSSYEQGMNTEAFF.

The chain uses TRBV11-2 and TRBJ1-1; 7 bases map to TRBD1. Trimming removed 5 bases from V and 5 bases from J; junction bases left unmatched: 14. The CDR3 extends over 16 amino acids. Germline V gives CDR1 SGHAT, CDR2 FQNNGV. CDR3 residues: CASSHSVAGGRTEAFF. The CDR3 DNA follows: TGTGCCAGCAGCCATTCTGTGGCAGGGGGAAGGACTGAAGCTTTCTTT.

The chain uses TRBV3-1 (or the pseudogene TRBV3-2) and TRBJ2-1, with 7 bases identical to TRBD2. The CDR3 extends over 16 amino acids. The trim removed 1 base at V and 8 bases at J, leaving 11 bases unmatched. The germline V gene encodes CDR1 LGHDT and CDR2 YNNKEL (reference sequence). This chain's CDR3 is CASSQGLAGSLYEQFF. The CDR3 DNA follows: TGTGCCAGCAGCCAAGGACTAGCAGGAAGCTTGTATGAGCAGTTCTTC.

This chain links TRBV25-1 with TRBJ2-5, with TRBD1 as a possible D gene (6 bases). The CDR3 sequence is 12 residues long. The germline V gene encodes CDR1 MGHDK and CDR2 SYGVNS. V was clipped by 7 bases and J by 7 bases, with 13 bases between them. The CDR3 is CASTDSGVTQYF. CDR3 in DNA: TGTGCCAGCACTGACTCAGGGGTGACCCAGTACTTC.

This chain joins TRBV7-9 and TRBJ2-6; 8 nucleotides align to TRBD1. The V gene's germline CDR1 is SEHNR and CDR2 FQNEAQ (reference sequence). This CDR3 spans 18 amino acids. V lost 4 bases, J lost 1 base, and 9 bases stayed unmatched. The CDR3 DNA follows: TGTGCCAGCAGCTCCCTCAGGGGGCTGCATTCTGGGGCCAACGTCCTGACTTTC. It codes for CASSSLRGLHSGANVLTF.

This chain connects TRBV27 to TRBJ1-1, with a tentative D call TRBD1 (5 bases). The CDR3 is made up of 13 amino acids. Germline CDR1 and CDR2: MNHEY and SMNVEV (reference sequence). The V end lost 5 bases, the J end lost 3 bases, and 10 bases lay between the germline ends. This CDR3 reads CASSQGRDTEAFF. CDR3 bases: TGTGCCAGCAGTCAGGGTCGGGACACTGAAGCTTTCTTT.

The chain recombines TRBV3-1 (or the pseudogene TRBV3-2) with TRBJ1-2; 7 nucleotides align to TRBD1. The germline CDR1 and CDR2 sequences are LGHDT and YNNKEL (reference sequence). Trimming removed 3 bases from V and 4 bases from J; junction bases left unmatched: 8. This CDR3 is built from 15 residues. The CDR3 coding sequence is TGTGCCAGCAGCCAGACAGGGAATCTAGGCTATGGCTACACCTTC. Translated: CASSQTGNLGYGYTF.

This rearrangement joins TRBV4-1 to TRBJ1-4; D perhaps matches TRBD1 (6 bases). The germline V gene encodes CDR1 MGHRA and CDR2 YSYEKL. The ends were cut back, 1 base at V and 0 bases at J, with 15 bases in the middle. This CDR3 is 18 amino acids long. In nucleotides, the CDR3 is TGCGCCAGCAGCCAAGGGGGACCAGGGACAACAACTAATGAAAAACTGTTTTTT. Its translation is CASSQGGPGTTTNEKLFF.

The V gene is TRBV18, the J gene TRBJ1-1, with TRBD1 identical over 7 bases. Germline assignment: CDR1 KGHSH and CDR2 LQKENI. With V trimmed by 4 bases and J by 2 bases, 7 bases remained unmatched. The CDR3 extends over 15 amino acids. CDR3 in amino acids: CASSRGQVENTEAFF. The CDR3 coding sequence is TGTGCCAGCTCACGCGGACAGGTCGAAAACACTGAAGCTTTCTTT.

The CDR3 region has the DNA TGTGCCACCAGCAGAGATTACGGACAGGCCTCCTCTGGAAACACCATATATTTT. Translated: CATSRDYGQASSGNTIYF. The chain joins TRBV15 to TRBJ1-3; 7 bases match TRBD1. This CDR3 has 18 residues. Germline CDR1 reads LNHNV; CDR2 reads YYDKDF (reference sequence). J lost 0 bases, V lost 0 bases, and 8 bases had no gene match.

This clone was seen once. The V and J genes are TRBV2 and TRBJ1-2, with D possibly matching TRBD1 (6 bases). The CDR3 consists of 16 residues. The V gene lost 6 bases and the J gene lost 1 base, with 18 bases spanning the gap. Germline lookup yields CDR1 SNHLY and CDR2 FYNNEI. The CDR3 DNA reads TGTGCCAGCAGCCCGAGCAGGGGCGCGTATAACTATGGCTACACCTTC. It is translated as CASSPSRGAYNYGYTF.

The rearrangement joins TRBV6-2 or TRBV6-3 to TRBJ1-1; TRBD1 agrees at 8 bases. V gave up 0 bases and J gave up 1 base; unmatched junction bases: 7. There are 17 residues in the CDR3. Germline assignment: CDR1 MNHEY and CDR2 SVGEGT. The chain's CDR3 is CASSYSGIGTGNTEAFF. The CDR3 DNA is TGTGCCAGCAGTTACTCAGGGATCGGGACAGGGAACACTGAAGCTTTCTTT.

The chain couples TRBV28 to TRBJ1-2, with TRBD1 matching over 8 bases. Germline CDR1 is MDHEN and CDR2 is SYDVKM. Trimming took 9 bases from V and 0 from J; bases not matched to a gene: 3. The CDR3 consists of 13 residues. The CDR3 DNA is TGTGCCAGTCAGGACAGGGCTAACTATGGCTACACCTTC. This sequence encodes CASQDRANYGYTF.

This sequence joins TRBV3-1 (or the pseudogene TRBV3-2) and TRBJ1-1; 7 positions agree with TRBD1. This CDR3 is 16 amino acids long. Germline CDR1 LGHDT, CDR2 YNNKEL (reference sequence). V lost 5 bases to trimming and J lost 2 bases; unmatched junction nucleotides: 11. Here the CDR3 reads CASSERRGGTNTEAFF. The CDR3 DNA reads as TGTGCCAGCAGCGAAAGACGAGGGGGCACCAACACTGAAGCTTTCTTT.

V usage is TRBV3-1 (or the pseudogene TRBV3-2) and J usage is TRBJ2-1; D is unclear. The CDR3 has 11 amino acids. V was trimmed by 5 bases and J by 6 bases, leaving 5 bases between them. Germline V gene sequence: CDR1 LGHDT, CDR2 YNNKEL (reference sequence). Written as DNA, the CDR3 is TGTGCCAGCAGCAGGAGCAATGAGCAGTTCTTC. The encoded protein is CASSRSNEQFF.

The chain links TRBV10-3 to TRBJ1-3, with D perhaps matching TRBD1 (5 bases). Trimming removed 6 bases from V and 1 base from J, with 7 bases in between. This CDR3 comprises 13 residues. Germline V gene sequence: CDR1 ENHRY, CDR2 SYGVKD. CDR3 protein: CAISDSSGNTIYF. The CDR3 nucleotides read TGTGCCATCAGCGACAGTTCTGGAAACACCATATATTTT.